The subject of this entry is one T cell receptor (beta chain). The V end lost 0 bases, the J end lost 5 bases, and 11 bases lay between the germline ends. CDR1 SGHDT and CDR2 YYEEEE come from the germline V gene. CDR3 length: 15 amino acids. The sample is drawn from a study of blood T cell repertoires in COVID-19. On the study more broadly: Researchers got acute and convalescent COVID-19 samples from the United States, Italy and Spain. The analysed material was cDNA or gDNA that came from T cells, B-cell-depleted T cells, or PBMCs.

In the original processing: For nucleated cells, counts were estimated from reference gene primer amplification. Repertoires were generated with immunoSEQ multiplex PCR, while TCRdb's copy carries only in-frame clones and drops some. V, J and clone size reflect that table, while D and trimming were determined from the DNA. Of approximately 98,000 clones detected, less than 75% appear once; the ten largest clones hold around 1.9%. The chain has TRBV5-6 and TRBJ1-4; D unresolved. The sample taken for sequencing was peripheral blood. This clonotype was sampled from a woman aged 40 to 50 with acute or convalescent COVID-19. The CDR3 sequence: CASSLVPGSNEKLFF. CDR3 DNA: TGTGCCAGCAGCTTGGTTCCGGGGTCCAATGAAAAACTGTTTTTT.